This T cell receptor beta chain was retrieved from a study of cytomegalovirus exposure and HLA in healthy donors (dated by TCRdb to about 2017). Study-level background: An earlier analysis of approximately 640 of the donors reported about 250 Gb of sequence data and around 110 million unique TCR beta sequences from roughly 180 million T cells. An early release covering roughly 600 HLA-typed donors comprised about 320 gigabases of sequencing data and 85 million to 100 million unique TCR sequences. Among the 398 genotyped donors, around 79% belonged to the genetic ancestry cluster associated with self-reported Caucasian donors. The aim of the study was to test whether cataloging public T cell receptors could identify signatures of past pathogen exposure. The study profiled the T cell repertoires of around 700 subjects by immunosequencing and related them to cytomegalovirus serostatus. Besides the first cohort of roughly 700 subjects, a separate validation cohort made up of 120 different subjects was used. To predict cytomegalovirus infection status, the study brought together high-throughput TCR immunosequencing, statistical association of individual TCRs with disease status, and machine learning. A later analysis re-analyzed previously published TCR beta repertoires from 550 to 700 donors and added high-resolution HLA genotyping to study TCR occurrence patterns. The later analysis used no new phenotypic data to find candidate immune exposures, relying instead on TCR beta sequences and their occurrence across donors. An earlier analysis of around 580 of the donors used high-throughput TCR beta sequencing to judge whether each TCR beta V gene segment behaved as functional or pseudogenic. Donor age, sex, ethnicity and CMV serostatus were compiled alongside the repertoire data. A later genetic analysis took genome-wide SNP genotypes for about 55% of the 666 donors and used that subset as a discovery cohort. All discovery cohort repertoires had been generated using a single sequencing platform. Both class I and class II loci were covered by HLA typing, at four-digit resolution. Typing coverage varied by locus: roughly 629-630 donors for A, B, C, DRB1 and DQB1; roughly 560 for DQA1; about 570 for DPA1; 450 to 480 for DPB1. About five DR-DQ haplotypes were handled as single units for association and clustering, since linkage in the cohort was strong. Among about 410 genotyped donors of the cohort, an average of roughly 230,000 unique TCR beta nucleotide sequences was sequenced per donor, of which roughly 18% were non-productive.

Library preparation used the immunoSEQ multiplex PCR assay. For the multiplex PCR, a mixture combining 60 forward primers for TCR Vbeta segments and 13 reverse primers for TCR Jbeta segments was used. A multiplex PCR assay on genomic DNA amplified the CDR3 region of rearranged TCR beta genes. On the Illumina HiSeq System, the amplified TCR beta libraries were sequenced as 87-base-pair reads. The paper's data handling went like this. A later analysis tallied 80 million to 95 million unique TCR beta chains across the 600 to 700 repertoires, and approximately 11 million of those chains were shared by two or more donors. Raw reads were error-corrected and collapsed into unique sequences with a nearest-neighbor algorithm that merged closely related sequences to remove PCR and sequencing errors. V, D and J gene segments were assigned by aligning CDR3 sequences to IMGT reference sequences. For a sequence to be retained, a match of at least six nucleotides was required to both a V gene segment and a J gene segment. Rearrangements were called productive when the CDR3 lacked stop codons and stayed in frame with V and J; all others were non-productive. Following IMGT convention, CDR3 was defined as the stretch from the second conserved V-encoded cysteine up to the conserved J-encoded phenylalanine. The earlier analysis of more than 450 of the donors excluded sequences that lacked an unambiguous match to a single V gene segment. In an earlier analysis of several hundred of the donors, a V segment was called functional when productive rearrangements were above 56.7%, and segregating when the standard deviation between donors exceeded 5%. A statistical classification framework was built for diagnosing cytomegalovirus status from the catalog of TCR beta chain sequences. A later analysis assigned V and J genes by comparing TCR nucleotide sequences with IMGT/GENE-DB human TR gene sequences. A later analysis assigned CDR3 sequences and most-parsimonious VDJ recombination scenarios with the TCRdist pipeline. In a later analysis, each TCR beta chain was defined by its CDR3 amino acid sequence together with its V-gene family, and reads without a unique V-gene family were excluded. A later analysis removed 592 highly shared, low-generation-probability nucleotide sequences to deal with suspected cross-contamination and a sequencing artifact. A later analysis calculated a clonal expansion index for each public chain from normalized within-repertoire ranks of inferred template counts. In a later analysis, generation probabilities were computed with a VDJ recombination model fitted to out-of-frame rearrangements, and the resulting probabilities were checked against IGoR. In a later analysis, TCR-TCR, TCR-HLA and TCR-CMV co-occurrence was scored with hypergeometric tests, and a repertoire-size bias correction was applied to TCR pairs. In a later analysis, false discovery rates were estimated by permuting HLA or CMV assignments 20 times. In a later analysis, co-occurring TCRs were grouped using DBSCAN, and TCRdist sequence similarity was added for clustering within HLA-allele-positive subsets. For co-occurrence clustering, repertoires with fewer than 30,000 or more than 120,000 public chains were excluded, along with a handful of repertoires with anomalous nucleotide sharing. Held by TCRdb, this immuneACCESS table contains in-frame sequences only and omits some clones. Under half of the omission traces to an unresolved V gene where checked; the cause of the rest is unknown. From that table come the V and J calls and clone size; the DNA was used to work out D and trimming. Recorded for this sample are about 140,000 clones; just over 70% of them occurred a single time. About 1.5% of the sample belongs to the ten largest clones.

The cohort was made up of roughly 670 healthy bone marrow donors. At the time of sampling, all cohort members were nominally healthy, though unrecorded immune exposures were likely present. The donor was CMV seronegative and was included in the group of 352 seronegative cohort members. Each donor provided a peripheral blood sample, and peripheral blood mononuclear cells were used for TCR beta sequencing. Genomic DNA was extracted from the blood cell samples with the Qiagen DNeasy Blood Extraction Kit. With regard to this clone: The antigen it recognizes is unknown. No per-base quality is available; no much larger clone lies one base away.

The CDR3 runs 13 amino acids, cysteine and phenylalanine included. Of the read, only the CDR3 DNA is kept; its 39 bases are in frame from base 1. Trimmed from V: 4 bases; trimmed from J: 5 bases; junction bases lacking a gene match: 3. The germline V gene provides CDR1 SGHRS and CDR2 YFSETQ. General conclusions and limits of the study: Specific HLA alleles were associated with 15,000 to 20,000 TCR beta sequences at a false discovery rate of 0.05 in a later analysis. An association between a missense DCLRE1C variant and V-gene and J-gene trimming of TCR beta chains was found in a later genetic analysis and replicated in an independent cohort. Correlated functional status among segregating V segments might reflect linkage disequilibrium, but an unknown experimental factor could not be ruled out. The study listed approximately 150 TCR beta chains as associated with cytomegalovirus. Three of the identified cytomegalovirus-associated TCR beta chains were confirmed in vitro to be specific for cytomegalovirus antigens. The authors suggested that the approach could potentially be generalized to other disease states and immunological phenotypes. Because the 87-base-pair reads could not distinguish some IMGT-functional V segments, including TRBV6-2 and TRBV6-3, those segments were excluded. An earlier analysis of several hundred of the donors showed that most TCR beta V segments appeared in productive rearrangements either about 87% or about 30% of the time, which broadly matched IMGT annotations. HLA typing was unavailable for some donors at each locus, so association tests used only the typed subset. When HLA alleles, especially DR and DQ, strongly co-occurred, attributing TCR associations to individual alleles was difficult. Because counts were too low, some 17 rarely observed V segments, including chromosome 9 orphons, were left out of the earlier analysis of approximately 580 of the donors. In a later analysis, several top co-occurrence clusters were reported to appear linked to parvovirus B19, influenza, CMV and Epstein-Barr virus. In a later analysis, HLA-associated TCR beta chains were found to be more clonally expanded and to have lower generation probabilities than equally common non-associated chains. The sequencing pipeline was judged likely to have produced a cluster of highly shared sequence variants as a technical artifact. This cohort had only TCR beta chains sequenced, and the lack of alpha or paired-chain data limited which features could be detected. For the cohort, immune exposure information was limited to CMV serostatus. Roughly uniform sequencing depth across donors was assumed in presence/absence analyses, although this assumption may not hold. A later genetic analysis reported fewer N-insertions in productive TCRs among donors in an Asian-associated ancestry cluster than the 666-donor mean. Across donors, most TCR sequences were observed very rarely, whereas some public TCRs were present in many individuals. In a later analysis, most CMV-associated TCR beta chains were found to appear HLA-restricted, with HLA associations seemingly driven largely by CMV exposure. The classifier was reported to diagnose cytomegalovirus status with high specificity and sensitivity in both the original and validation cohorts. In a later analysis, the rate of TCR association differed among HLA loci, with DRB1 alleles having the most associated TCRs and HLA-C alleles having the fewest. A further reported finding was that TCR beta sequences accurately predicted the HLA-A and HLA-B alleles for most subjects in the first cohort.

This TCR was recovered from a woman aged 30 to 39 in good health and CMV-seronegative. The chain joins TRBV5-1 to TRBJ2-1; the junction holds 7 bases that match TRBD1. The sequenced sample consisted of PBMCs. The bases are TGCGCCAGCAGCGAGGGACAGAACAATGAGCAGTTCTTC. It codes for CASSEGQNNEQFF.